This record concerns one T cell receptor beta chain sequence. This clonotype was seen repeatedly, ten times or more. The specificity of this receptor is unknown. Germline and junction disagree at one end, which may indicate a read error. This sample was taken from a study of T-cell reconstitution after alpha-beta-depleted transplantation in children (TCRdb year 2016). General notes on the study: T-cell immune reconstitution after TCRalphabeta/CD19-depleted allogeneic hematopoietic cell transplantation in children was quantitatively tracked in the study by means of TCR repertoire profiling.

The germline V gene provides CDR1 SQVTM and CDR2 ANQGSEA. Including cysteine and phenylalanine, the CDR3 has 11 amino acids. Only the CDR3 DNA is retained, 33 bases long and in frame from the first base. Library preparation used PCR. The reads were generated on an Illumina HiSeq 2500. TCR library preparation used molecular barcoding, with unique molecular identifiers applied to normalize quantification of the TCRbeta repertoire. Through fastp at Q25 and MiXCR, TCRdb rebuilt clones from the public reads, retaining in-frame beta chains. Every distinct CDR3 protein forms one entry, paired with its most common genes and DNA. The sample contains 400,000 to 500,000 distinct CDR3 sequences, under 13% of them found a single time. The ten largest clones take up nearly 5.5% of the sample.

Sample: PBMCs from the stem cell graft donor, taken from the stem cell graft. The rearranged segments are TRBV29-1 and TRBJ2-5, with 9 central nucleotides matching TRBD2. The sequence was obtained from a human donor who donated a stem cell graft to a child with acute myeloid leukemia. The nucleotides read TGCACCGTTAGCGGGGGAGAGACCCAGTACTTC. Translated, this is CTVSGGETQYF.